This T cell receptor beta chain was sequenced for a study of T cell responses to AZD1222 COVID-19 vaccine. Overall study context: Timing groups of about 4 and about 12 weeks for second doses were pooled. Study-wide points: Baseline antibody screening turned up just six seropositive AZD1222 recipients. Among spike-specific TCRs, nearly half reportedly target unmutated variant regions. Spike-specific TCRs gained breadth and depth after people received two AZD1222 doses.

Germline V gene lookup returns CDR1 MNHEY and CDR2 SMNVEV (reference sequence). Trimming took off 3 bases at V and 7 bases at J, with 39 bases between the two ends. The CDR3 is 23 amino acids. With regard to this clone: Its cognate antigen is unknown.

Generated by immunoSEQ multiplex PCR, the TCRdb table keeps only in-frame clones and is missing some. The top ten hold roughly 5% of the sample, which has about 100,000 clones, over 90% seen once. The chain carries TRBV27 and TRBJ1-4, with D unclear. This clonotype originated in an adult in good health. This material consisted of peripheral blood, taken on day 0 of AZD1222 vaccination. The CDR3 DNA reads as TGTGCCAGCAGTTTGCCTGAGACACGCGGGAAATTATCCGGTAGTGACGCGCCTGAAAAACTGTTTTTT. Translating gives CASSLPETRGKLSGSDAPEKLFF.